This T cell receptor beta chain appears in the sequencing data of a study of Graves' ophthalmopathy and Graves' hyperthyroidism. Study at large: Peripheral blood was collected at initial diagnosis, before any treatment.

Amplified material comprised TCR beta CDR3 regions derived from RNA transcripts. HTBI primers primed a first-round RT-PCR, and a second-round multiplex PCR followed. TCRdb reanalysed the multiplex PCR reads using MiXCR and keeps one entry per CDR3 protein. Counted here are approximately 480,000 distinct CDR3 sequences, roughly 14% occurring once; the ten biggest clones make up about a tenth. The table lists this clonotype with many counts. The V gene's germline CDR1 is LNHDA and CDR2 SQIVND (reference sequence). J gave up 3 bases and V 9 bases, and 13 bases lay outside the gene matches. This CDR3 is built from 15 residues.

The sequence derives from a woman in her 30s with Graves' ophthalmopathy. The sequenced sample was blood. The chain combines TRBV19 with TRBJ2-7; TRBD1 aligns across 8 bases. CDR3 DNA: TGTGCCAGCAGTTTGCCGGGACAGGCCCTCTACGAGCAGTACTTC. It codes for CASSLPGQALYEQYF.